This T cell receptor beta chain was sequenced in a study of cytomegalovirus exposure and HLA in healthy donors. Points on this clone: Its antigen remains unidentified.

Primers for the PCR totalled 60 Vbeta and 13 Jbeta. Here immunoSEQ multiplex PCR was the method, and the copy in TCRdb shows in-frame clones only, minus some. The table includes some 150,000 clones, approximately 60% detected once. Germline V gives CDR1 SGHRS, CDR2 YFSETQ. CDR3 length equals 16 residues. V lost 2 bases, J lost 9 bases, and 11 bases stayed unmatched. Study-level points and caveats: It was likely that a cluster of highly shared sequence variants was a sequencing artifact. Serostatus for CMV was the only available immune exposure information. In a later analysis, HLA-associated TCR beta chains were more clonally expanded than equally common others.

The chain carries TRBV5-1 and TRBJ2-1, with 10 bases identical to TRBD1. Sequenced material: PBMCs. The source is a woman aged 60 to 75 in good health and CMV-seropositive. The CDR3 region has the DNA TGCGCCAGCAGCTTACTCCGAGGACAGGGGGAGGGTGAGCAGTTCTTC. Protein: CASSLLRGQGEGEQFF.